Described below is a single TCR beta chain sequence and its context. As yet, its antigen is unknown. The entry originates in a study of Ad26.COV2.S vaccination and SARS-CoV-2 variants. Whole-study results and caveats: In TCR breadth and depth analyses, total T cell responses may have been underestimated.

Germline loops: CDR1 SEHNR, CDR2 FQNEAQ (reference sequence). The V gene lost 4 bases and the J gene lost 4 bases, with 16 bases spanning the gap. The CDR3 is 15 amino acids. Treatment: about 20 received Ad26.COV2.S at low or high dose, single or two shots; several received placebo; per-sample allocation not given. Sampling took place 63 days after the first vaccine or placebo injection. Boston hosted the donor, who was an adult aged 18-55 years. Profiled with immunoSEQ multiplex PCR; TCRdb holds only in-frame clones, not every one. The sample lists about 350,000 clones, roughly 84% occurring once. The rearrangement links TRBV7-9 to TRBJ2-5; D is undetermined. Sequenced material: peripheral blood, taken in a trial of Ad26.COV2.S vaccine versus placebo. The clonotype originates from a person aged 18 to 59 who received the Ad26.COV2.S COVID-19 vaccine or a placebo. CDR3 nucleotides: TGTGCCAGCAGCTCCACCCATAGGGCCCCAGAGACCCAGTACTTC. Its translation: CASSSTHRAPETQYF.